Listed below are T cell receptor beta chains from one sample, sequenced in a study of chemoradiotherapy in HPV16-positive cancers. Clones were sequenced by immunoSEQ multiplex PCR, and TCRdb holds only the in-frame ones, with some missing. This sample has almost 15,000 clones; about 86% occur once, and the top ten carry 3.5%. The material was blood, obtained from a patient who underwent chemoradiotherapy. All receptors come from a human donor with HPV-associated anogenital cancer. Both conserved end residues are part of each CDR3. Fields, in order: V gene, CDR3 protein.

TRBV11-2,CASRIAGEETQYF
TRBV5-4,CASRLTGQGFSGANVLTF
TRBV5-1,CATLHRGTDEQYF
TRBV5-4,CASSRESGNTIYF
TRBV7-2,CASSFRGVNEKLFF
TRBV11-3,CASSSTSGANVLTF
TRBV10-3,CAISSSLKGLAGDTDTQYF
TRBV4-2,CASSQEGRGLGTGELFF
TRBV9,CASSVGVTNYGYTF
TRBV18,CASSDQGQNTEAFF
TRBV2,CASSEITAISGANVLTF
TRBV2,CASSPGTSSGANVLTF
TRBV5-5,CASSWTHLRIQYF
TRBV10-3,CAIRGEAGGNEQFF
TRBV7-2,CASSLASGNTIYF
TRBV7-9,CASSPTSSRQGTYEQYF
TRBV19,CASSMRGQGIRDTEAFF
TRBV10-1,CASGRGGTNEKLFF
TRBV28,CAGGSVTEAFF
TRBV7-2,CASSLTGSLNQPQHF
TRBV6-1,CASSEVGYGANGYTF
TRBV21-1,CASSKAGRLHNEQFF
TRBV29-1,CSVSLGLNYGYTF
TRBV11-2,CASSLESNQPQHF
TRBV9,CASSVAASTGELFF
TRBV5-8,CASSSNQISGYGYTF
TRBV14,CASSQDYSSGRRNGYTF
TRBV13,CASSLLGEARAYNEQFF
TRBV19,CASSIQDPSNEQFF
TRBV15,CATSTGQSTGELFF
TRBV5-1,CASSLEPGRGRTDTQYF
TRBV4-1,CASSQMGQGVLEQYF
TRBV7-9,CASSFDTSYEQYF
TRBV29-1,CSVAPGAANEKLFF
TRBV30,CAWTRGSYGYTF
TRBV7-9,CASTTGYGELFF
TRBV9,CASSPTGDTGELFF